The entry that follows covers one T cell receptor (beta chain) sequence. Primers included in the PCR were 60 Vbeta and 13 Jbeta primers. The assay was immunoSEQ multiplex PCR, and TCRdb's table has in-frame clones only and misses some. The sample contains roughly 180,000 clones, 80% to 85% of which appear only once. There are 18 residues in the CDR3. CDR1 is SGHDT, CDR2 YYEEEE, per germline. V lost 4 bases, J lost 0 bases, and 21 bases lay in between. The sample belongs to a study of cytomegalovirus exposure and HLA in healthy donors. The chain carries TRBV5-6 and TRBJ2-3, with D possibly being TRBD2 (5 bases). The TCR was taken from a boy aged 2 to 10 in good health and CMV-seronegative. The sample taken for sequencing was PBMCs. CDR3 residues: CASSKAVRGFTSTDTQYF. The DNA for the CDR3 is TGTGCCAGCAGCAAGGCGGTTAGAGGGTTTACTAGCACAGATACGCAGTATTTT. Looking up the rest from reference TRBV5-6 and TRBJ2-3 gives the full variable domain: DAGVTQSPTHLIKTRGQQVTLRCSPKSGHDTVSWYQQALGQGPQFIFQYYEEEERQRGNFPDRFSGHQFPNYSSELNVNALLLGDSALYLCASSKAVRGFTSTDTQYFGPGTRLTVL.